Sequencing of this TCR beta chain was carried out in a study of blood T cell repertoires in COVID-19 (dated by TCRdb to about 2020). Looking at the study overall: The collaborator samples originated in the United States, Italy and Spain and spanned the acute and convalescent phases of COVID-19. The material from the prospective study consisted of cDNA or gDNA derived from T cells, B-cell-depleted T cells, or PBMCs. The dataset comprised deeply sampled blood TCRbeta repertoires from subjects exposed to, actively infected with, or recovered from COVID-19. A freely available public database, intended as a resource for researchers studying the immune response to SARS-CoV-2, is where the repertoires were released. The samples were drawn from two sources: the first 160 participants of the ongoing ImmuneRACE study, and fewer than 1,500 subjects contributed by 6 global collaborators. A de-identified subject ID, COVID-19 status, age in years and sex were almost always included in the sample metadata. Where available, HLA class I and class II types were taken from metadata supplied by the sample provider and were not determined by assay-based typing.

About this clone itself: It has no known antigen specificity. No qualities accompany the bases; no much larger clone lies one base away. This sample also contains other DNA sequences that code for the same CDR3.

What the study reported, not specific to this receptor: The amount of clinical and demographic metadata varied by source and participant and was provided uncurated.

From the germline V gene, CDR1 is SGHVS and CDR2 is FQNEAQ. Trimming at the junction amounts to 5 bases on V and 1 base on J, and the germline ends lie 12 bases apart. Its CDR3 holds 15 amino acids, cysteine through phenylalanine. Here the CDR3 DNA is all that survives: 45 bases in frame from base 1. Each collaborating institution followed its own protocols to collect whole blood in K2EDTA tubes. Collaborator samples were shipped for TCRbeta analysis as frozen whole blood, isolated PBMCs, or DNA extracted from either sample type. The immunoSEQ Assay, a bias-controlled multiplex PCR, was used to amplify TCRbeta CDR3 regions from genomic DNA. Concerning the study's data processing: The number of nucleated cells in each sample was estimated from the amplification of reference gene primers within the assay. To quantify the absolute abundance of each unique TCRbeta CDR3 rearrangement, sequence reads were collapsed and filtered. For each sample, productive Simpson clonality was calculated as the square root of Simpson's diversity index across productive rearrangements. TCRdb's version of the immuneACCESS table is confined to in-frame rearrangements and falls short of the full clone set. An unresolved V gene accounts for under half of the shortfall where checked; the remainder is of unknown origin. That table supplies the V and J calls and clone size; D and trimming were determined from the DNA. In all, the sample holds 180,000 or so clones, and roughly three quarters of those were seen once. The ten largest make up approximately 8.6% of the sample.

The clonotype comes from a woman in her 50s with active or convalescent COVID-19. Input material: peripheral blood. The V gene is TRBV7-8 and the J gene is TRBJ1-3, with no D gene named confidently. The DNA sequence is TGTGCCAGCAGCCCTACGAGAAGTTCTGGAAACACCATATATTTT. This sequence encodes CASSPTRSSGNTIYF. Joined to the reference TRBV7-8 and TRBJ1-3 proteins, this CDR3 gives the full variable domain: GAGVSQSPRYKVAKRGQDVALRCDPISGHVSLFWYQQALGQGPEFLTYFQNEAQLDKSGLPSDRFFAERPEGSVSTLKIQRTQQEDSAVYLCASSPTRSSGNTIYFGEGSWLTVV.